These 12 T cell receptor beta chains share one sample of origin, sequenced in a study of T cell repertoires in ileal Crohn's disease. Data came from immunoSEQ multiplex PCR; TCRdb stores just in-frame clones and leaves some out. The profile shows approximately 13,000 clones, approximately 78% of them singletons. Material for sequencing was ileal tissue. Receptors originate from an adult with Crohn's disease.

The CDR3 reads CASRGTSRPYEQYF. CDR3 nucleotides: TGTGCCAGCAGGGGGACTTCCCGTCCCTACGAGCAGTACTTC. The chain couples TRBV2 to TRBJ2-7; a weak D match, TRBD2 (6 bases). Germline CDR1 and CDR2: SNHLY and FYNNEI. The V and J ends lost 6 bases and 2 bases respectively, with 14 bases between them. The CDR3 loop spans 14 amino acids.

This chain uses TRBV19 with TRBJ1-1, with D maybe TRBD1 (5 bases). V shed 3 bases and J shed 9 bases, with 11 bases lying between them. The CDR3 length is 12 residues. Germline lookup yields CDR1 LNHDA and CDR2 SQIVND (reference sequence). The CDR3 bases are TGTGCCAGTAGTATGAGGCAGGGTAAAGCTTTCTTT. Encoded protein: CASSMRQGKAFF.

The rearrangement joins TRBV4-1 to TRBJ2-7, with TRBD2 matching 8 bases. Germline V CDR1 and CDR2: MGHRA, YSYEKL. The CDR3 sequence is 16 residues long. V lost 0 bases to trimming and J lost 6 bases; unmatched junction nucleotides: 10. The CDR3 nucleotides read TGCGCCAGCAGCCAAGATGGGGGCGGGGGGACCTCCGAGCAGTACTTC. Translating gives CASSQDGGGGTSEQYF.

This chain uses TRBV11-3 with TRBJ2-1; 9 bases line up with TRBD2. V shed 5 bases, J shed 8 bases, and the junction held 10 bases outside the gene matches. Germline loops: CDR1 SGHNT, CDR2 YENEEA. This CDR3 contains 15 residues. CDR3 in amino acids: CASSPRTSAGDEQFF. The CDR3 DNA is TGTGCCAGCAGCCCCCGGACTAGCGCTGGGGATGAGCAGTTCTTC. Filled out from reference TRBV11-3 and TRBJ2-1, the complete variable domain reads EAGVVQSPRYKIIEKKQPVAFWCNPISGHNTLYWYLQNLGQGPELLIRYENEEAVDDSQLPKDRFSAERLKGVDSTLKIQPAELGDSAVYLCASSPRTSAGDEQFFGPGTRLTVL.

This clone was counted once. V gene TRBV9 combines with J gene TRBJ2-1; 9 bases are shared with TRBD2. V shed 0 bases and J 7 bases; nucleotides not matched to a gene: 2. The CDR3 runs 14 residues. Germline V gene sequence: CDR1 SGDLS, CDR2 YYNGEE. CDR3 coding DNA: TGTGCCAGCAGCGTAGTGACTAGCGGTAATGAGCAGTTCTTC. It encodes CASSVVTSGNEQFF.

The rearrangement joins TRBV7-9 to TRBJ2-3, with a tentative D call TRBD1 (6 bases). This CDR3 contains 15 residues. CDR1 and CDR2 from the germline V gene are SEHNR and FQNEAQ (reference sequence). V dropped 3 bases and J dropped 4 bases, with 14 bases sitting between them. In DNA form, the CDR3 reads TGTGCCAGCAGCTTTACCTCGCCAGGGGCAGATACGCAGTATTTT. It encodes CASSFTSPGADTQYF.

The rearrangement links TRBV7-9 to TRBJ2-1, with D hard to call. Between the trimmed V and J ends, which lost 4 bases and 10 bases, there was a span of 11 bases. The CDR3 extends over 12 amino acids. The germline gives CDR1 SEHNR, CDR2 FQNEAQ (reference sequence). CDR3 protein: CASSSVGNEQFF. The CDR3 coding sequence is TGTGCCAGCAGCTCGGTCGGTAACGAGCAGTTCTTC.

This chain links TRBV7-3 with TRBJ1-2; the match to TRBD1 covers 10 bases. J gave up 3 bases and V 5 bases, and 6 bases lay outside the gene matches. This CDR3 contains 15 residues. Germline V gives CDR1 SGHTA, CDR2 FQGTGA. The CDR3 region has the DNA TGTGCCAGCAGCCCGGGACAGGGGATGGACTATGGCTACACCTTC. It codes for CASSPGQGMDYGYTF.

J is TRBJ1-5 and V is TRBV28, with TRBD1 matching 7 bases. From germline, CDR1 is MDHEN and CDR2 SYDVKM. With V trimmed by 3 bases and J by 2 bases, 4 bases remained unmatched. This CDR3 has 15 amino acids. The CDR3 DNA sequence: TGTGCCAGCAGTTTTACAGGGGCGGGCAATCAGCCCCAGCATTTT. It is translated as CASSFTGAGNQPQHF.

The chain uses TRBV19 and TRBJ2-1, with 12 positions matching TRBD2. Trimming at V came to 7 bases and at J to 3 bases, leaving 4 bases not matched to a gene. The length of the CDR3 is 15 residues. Germline assignment: CDR1 LNHDA and CDR2 SQIVND (reference sequence). Here the CDR3 reads CASMPGLAGYNEQFF. The CDR3 DNA sequence: TGTGCCAGTATGCCGGGACTAGCGGGCTACAATGAGCAGTTCTTC.

This sequence joins TRBV5-1 and TRBJ2-1; 15 bases agree with TRBD2. CDR3 length: 16 residues. The germline gives CDR1 SGHRS, CDR2 YFSETQ. V shed 4 bases and J 8 bases; nucleotides not matched to a gene: 7. The CDR3 loop reads CASSPRTSGGADEQFF. The CDR3 DNA sequence: TGCGCCAGCAGCCCTCGGACTAGCGGGGGGGCAGATGAGCAGTTCTTC. The complete variable domain, with remaining parts taken from reference TRBV5-1 and TRBJ2-1, reads KAGVTQTPRYLIKTRGQQVTLSCSPISGHRSVSWYQQTPGQGLQFLFEYFSETQRNKGNFPGRFSGRQFSNSRSEMNVSTLELGDSALYLCASSPRTSGGADEQFFGPGTRLTVL.

The sample holds one count of this clone. CDR3 residues: CATSRAGGYEQFF. CDR3 bases: TGTGCCACCAGCAGAGCCGGGGGATATGAGCAGTTCTTC. V and J are TRBV15 and TRBJ2-1; weak D call: TRBD2 (6 bases). CDR1 LNHNV and CDR2 YYDKDF come from the germline V gene (reference sequence). Trimming took 1 base from V and 8 from J, leaving 9 bases between them. This CDR3 has 13 amino acids.